This TCR beta chain appears in the sequencing data of a study of beta chain features in type 1 diabetes. The study's findings and limits: Compared to healthy donors, patients appeared to have naive, central memory and Treg TCRB repertoires that were more alike. A cDNA-based sequencing approach could over-represent cells with high TCR expression.

Every bit of the isolated RNA underwent reverse transcription, so sequencing read expressed TCRB transcripts. Sequencing used immunoSEQ multiplex PCR; TCRdb keeps in-frame clones, though not all of them. This sample has a few hundred thousand clones; about 25% occur once, and the top ten carry 3.5% to 4.5%. The CDR3 has 13 residues. After removal of 11 bases from V and 7 bases from J, the junction contained 13 bases not matched to a gene. Germline CDR1 ENHRY, CDR2 SYGVKD. Remarks on this clone: Antigen unknown.

This sequence originates from a man aged 25-45 years in good health. The rearrangement joins TRBV10-3 to TRBJ2-7; 8 nucleotides agree with TRBD2. The specimen was central memory CD4+ T cells from blood. The CDR3 protein is CAVGGTSDLEQYF. CDR3 bases: TGTGCCGTTGGAGGGACTAGTGACCTGGAGCAGTACTTC.